This record looks at one T cell receptor (beta chain) sequence and its context. Its antigen is not identified. V was cut by 4 bases and J by 0 bases, with 9 bases left in between. The CDR3 extends over 13 amino acids. In germline, CDR1 is SQVTM, CDR2 ANQGSEA. One entry per CDR3 protein, called by TCRdb with MiXCR from the 5' RACE reads. The data contain some 200,000 distinct CDR3 sequences, over 15% of them singletons. The entry originates in a study of CD8 T cells in ankylosing spondylitis. Study conclusions and caveats: Significant enrichment of disease-linked clones was reported in matched ankylosing spondylitis synovial fluid. Both synovial fluid and blood in reactive arthritis had previously been reported to carry some motif variants. Clones that were linked to disease were CD8+ and were relatively rare in peripheral blood. A TCR beta motif of about eight highly homologous variants appeared characteristic of ankylosing spondylitis blood.

Sequencing was carried out using blood, either unsorted or a sorted T cell fraction (not recorded which). This chain connects TRBV29-1 to TRBJ1-1; D is undetermined. This clonotype was sampled from a male donor under 30 with ankylosing spondylitis or in good health (not recorded which). The CDR3 loop is CSVGGRMNTEAFF. The CDR3 DNA follows: TGCAGCGTTGGAGGGAGGATGAACACTGAAGCTTTCTTT.